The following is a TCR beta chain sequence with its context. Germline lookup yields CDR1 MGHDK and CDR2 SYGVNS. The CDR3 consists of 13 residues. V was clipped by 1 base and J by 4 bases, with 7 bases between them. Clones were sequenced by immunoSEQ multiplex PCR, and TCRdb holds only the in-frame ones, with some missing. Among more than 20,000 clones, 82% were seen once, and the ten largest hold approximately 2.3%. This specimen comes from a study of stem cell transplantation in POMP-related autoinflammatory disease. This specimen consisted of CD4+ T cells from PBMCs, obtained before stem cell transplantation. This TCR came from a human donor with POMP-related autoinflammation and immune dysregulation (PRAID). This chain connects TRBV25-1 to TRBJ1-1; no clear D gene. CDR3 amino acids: CASSESSRTEAFF. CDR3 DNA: TGTGCCAGCAGTGAATCCAGTCGCACTGAAGCTTTCTTT.